This entry features one T cell receptor beta chain sequence. Trimming removed 5 bases at V and 5 bases at J, with 5 bases between. This CDR3 comprises 11 residues. Per germline, CDR1 SGHAT and CDR2 FQNNGV. These data originate in a study of technical replicates of blood from a few donors. Some clones are missing from TCRdb's copy, which holds only in-frame ones; the method was immunoSEQ multiplex PCR. The sample carries tens of thousands of clones, around 94% recorded once. The sample comprised T cells isolated from PBMCs. The rearrangement links TRBV11-2 to TRBJ2-3; no clear D gene. This clonotype was obtained from a human donor in good health. The CDR3 nucleotides read TGTGCCAGCAGCCCAGTAGATACGCAGTATTTT. Translating it yields CASSPVDTQYF.